This T cell receptor (beta chain) was found in a study of immune cell composition in non-small cell lung cancer. Assay: immunoSEQ multiplex PCR; the TCRdb copy retains only in-frame clones and omits some. The repertoire includes approximately 13,000 clones, about 84% of them detected once, and approximately 10% sits in the top ten. CDR1 is SGDLS, CDR2 YYNGEE, per germline. This CDR3 is built from 17 residues. Trimming took 0 bases from V and 7 from J; bases not matched to a gene: 13. Sequenced input: lung tumor tissue. The rearrangement joins TRBV9 to TRBJ2-1, with TRBD2 matching 7 bases. This clonotype originated in a human donor with non-small cell lung cancer. CDR3 sequence reads: CASSVGVWASGRNEQFF. DNA for the CDR3: TGTGCCAGCAGCGTAGGGGTTTGGGCTAGCGGAAGGAATGAGCAGTTCTTC.